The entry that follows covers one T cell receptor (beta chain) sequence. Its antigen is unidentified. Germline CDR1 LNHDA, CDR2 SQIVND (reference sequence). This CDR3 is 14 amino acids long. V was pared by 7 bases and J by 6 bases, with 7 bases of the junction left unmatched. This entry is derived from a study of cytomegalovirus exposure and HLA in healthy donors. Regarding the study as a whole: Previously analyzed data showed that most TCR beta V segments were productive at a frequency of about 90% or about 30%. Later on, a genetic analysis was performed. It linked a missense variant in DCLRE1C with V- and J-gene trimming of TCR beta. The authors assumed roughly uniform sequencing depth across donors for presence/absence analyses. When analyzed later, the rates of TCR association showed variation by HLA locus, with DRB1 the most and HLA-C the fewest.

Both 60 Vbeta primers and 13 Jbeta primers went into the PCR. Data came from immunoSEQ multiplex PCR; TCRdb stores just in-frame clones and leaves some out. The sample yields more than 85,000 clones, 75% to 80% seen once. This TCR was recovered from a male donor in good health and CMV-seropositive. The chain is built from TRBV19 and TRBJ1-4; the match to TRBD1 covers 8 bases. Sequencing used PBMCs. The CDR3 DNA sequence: TGTGCCAGTACTTTTGCGGACAGGGATGAAAAACTGTTTTTT. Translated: CASTFADRDEKLFF.